The entry below gives a single T cell receptor beta chain sequence along with its context. Its antigen is not known. Notes on the study in general: The larger-cohort validation was restricted to a single TCR beta V-J rearrangement rather than whole repertoires.

This CDR3 comprises 14 residues. Losses at the gene ends were 7 bases for V and 9 bases for J; bases not matched to a gene: 12. The germline CDR1 and CDR2 sequences are DFQATT and SNEGSKA (reference sequence). Semi-nested PCR with Nested Universal Primer A followed constant-region reverse priming of full-length variable regions. TCRdb called the 5' RACE reads again in MiXCR, with one record for every CDR3 protein. The repertoire holds around 9,000 distinct CDR3 sequences, roughly two thirds seen once, with 4.3% in the top ten. The gene calls are TRBV20-1 and TRBJ2-1, with 10 positions matching TRBD2. The sequenced sample was tumor-infiltrating naive CD4+ T cells sorted from the breast tumor. Subset meaning: naive CD4+ T cells, CD4+CD45RA+CD25-. The TCR sequence derives from a female donor with breast cancer. CDR3 nucleotide sequence: TGCAGTGGGAGGGGGCTAGCGGGAGAAGTTGAGCAGTTCTTC. Its translation: CSGRGLAGEVEQFF.